The 31 T cell receptor beta chains below were found in one sample sequenced in a study of cytotoxic CD8 clonotypes in ibrutinib-treated CLL. Only in-frame clones appear in the TCRdb table, and some are missing; sequencing was by immunoSEQ multiplex PCR. This repertoire shows some 76,000 clones, roughly 83% found once; its top ten account for 38%. Material: PBMCs, obtained after 24 months of ibrutinib treatment. These receptors came from a human donor with chronic lymphocytic leukemia.

The chain links TRBV7-6 to TRBJ2-2; D tentatively fits TRBD1 or TRBD2 (5 bases each). The germline CDR1 and CDR2 sequences are SGHVS and FNYEAQ. The CDR3 loop spans 14 amino acids. Trimming took 4 bases from V and 2 from J, leaving 8 bases between them. The CDR3: CASSSRGNTGELFF. The CDR3 DNA reads TGTGCCAGCAGCTCGAGGGGTAACACCGGGGAGCTGTTTTTT.

The chain combines TRBV5-4 with TRBJ2-5; 7 nucleotides align to TRBD1. The CDR3 totals 16 residues. Germline lookup yields CDR1 SGHNT and CDR2 YYREEE (reference sequence). With V trimmed by 0 bases and J by 2 bases, 7 bases remained unmatched. Here the CDR3 reads CASSLEGARRQETQYF. CDR3 coding DNA: TGTGCCAGCAGCTTGGAGGGGGCGCGGAGACAAGAGACCCAGTACTTC.

In this sample, this clone turned up a few times. The V call is TRBV19, the J call TRBJ2-1; 14 bases are shared with TRBD2. CDR3 length equals 16 residues. With V trimmed by 6 bases and J by 7 bases, 8 bases remained unmatched. Germline V CDR1 and CDR2: LNHDA, SQIVND (reference sequence). CDR3 coding DNA: TGTGCCAGTAGACGCGGACTAGCGGGAGGAGGGAATGAGCAGTTCTTC. It yields the protein CASRRGLAGGGNEQFF.

The V gene is TRBV5-4, the J gene TRBJ1-3; D gene uncertain. The CDR3 is made up of 17 amino acids. Trimming took off 4 bases at V and 1 base at J, with 18 bases between the two ends. CDR1 is SGHNT, CDR2 YYREEE, per germline (reference sequence). CDR3 DNA sequence: TGTGCCAGCAGCAAGGGAGGCGTCGGAGTATCTGGAAACACCATATATTTT. It translates to CASSKGGVGVSGNTIYF.

This chain connects TRBV9 to TRBJ2-7, with D hard to call. The CDR3 runs to 14 residues. The germline CDR1 and CDR2 sequences are SGDLS and YYNGEE. The V gene lost 5 bases and the J gene lost 4 bases, with 16 bases spanning the gap. In nucleotides, the CDR3 is TGTGCCAGCAGTTTTGGGGTACCAGCTTACGAGCAGTACTTC. Residues: CASSFGVPAYEQYF.

This clone was detected a few times. J is TRBJ1-4 and V is TRBV6-1; D unclear. V was shortened by 3 bases and J by 5 bases, with 7 bases between the two germline ends. CDR1 MNHNS and CDR2 SASEGT come from the germline V gene. CDR3 size: 13 residues. The CDR3 nucleotides read TGTGCCAGCAGTGATAGGCAGAATGAAAAACTGTTTTTT. This sequence encodes CASSDRQNEKLFF.

V gene TRBV28 combines with J gene TRBJ2-5; TRBD1 agrees at 8 bases. V was clipped by 7 bases and J by 3 bases; unmatched bases: 7. This CDR3 contains 14 residues. Germline assignment: CDR1 MDHEN and CDR2 SYDVKM. In DNA, the CDR3 is TGTGCCAGCAACCCCACGACAGGGGAAGAGACCCAGTACTTC. Protein: CASNPTTGEETQYF.

The V and J genes are TRBV7-3 and TRBJ1-5; D gene unclear. V lost 2 bases and J lost 0, with 14 bases in between. Germline V gene lookup returns CDR1 SGHTA and CDR2 FQGTGA. The CDR3 sequence is 17 residues long. This CDR3 is CASSLFQNDYSNQPQHF. In nucleotides, the CDR3 is TGTGCCAGCAGCTTATTTCAGAACGATTATAGCAATCAGCCCCAGCATTTT.

The rearrangement links TRBV7-3 to TRBJ1-6; D is unresolved. The CDR3 spans 14 residues. Trimming pared 3 bases from V and 7 bases from J, leaving 10 bases between. The germline CDR1 and CDR2 sequences are SGHTA and FQGTGA. The CDR3 loop is CASSFYGGNSPLHF. In DNA, the CDR3 is TGTGCCAGCAGCTTCTACGGCGGAAATTCACCCCTCCACTTT. The entire variable domain, with the rest obtained from reference TRBV7-3 and TRBJ1-6, is as follows: GAGVSQTPSNKVTEKGKYVELRCDPISGHTALYWYRQSLGQGPEFLIYFQGTGAADDSGLPNDRFFAVRPEGSVSTLKIQRTERGDSAVYLCASSFYGGNSPLHFGNGTRLTVT.

In this sample, this clone turned up once. The chain carries TRBV19 and TRBJ2-4; D ambiguous. From germline, CDR1 is LNHDA and CDR2 SQIVND (reference sequence). CDR3 length equals 13 residues. Trimming pared 7 bases from V and 9 bases from J, leaving 16 bases between. In nucleotides, the CDR3 is TGTGCCAGTACGGACGGTAGCCAGACCATTCAGTACTTC. Its translation is CASTDGSQTIQYF.

V is TRBV6-5 and J is TRBJ2-3, with unresolved D. The CDR3 is 11 amino acids. CDR1 MNHEY and CDR2 SVGAGI come from the germline V gene. The germline V and J ends were trimmed by 2 bases and 6 bases, with 3 bases remaining between them. Written as DNA, the CDR3 is TGTGCCAGCAGTTACGCCGATACGCAGTATTTT. As protein: CASSYADTQYF.

CDR3 nucleotides: TGCGCCAGCAGCTTGGCGGCCGGGGCGGTTAATGAGCAGTTCTTC. Translating gives CASSLAAGAVNEQFF. This chain uses TRBV5-1 with TRBJ2-1, with D possibly called TRBD1 or TRBD2 (5 bases each). The germline V gene encodes CDR1 SGHRS and CDR2 YFSETQ. The V end was cut by 0 bases, the J end by 7 bases, with 14 bases between. This CDR3 has 15 residues. Full variable domain (remainder filled in from reference TRBV5-1 and TRBJ2-1): KAGVTQTPRYLIKTRGQQVTLSCSPISGHRSVSWYQQTPGQGLQFLFEYFSETQRNKGNFPGRFSGRQFSNSRSEMNVSTLELGDSALYLCASSLAAGAVNEQFFGPGTRLTVL.

V gene TRBV6-4 combines with J gene TRBJ2-1; either TRBD1 or TRBD2 may supply D (6 bases each). V lost 0 bases to trimming and J lost 9 bases, with 15 bases between them. CDR3 length: 15 amino acids. Germline CDR1 reads MRHNA; CDR2 reads SNTAGT. The CDR3 region is CASSDSRRGHPEQFF. In DNA, the CDR3 is TGTGCCAGCAGTGACTCTCGGCGGGGACATCCTGAGCAGTTCTTC.

The chain joins TRBV6-5 to TRBJ2-7, with D hard to call. The CDR3 runs to 11 residues. Germline V lookup: CDR1 MNHEY, CDR2 SVGAGI. Trimming shortened V by 5 bases and J by 5 bases, and 7 bases separated the two germline ends. Here the CDR3 reads CASSRSHEQYF. The CDR3 coding sequence is TGTGCCAGCAGTAGGTCACACGAGCAGTACTTC.

This clone has a single count. Here the CDR3 DNA reads TGCGCCAGCAGCTTGGGGGGACAGGGCCCCCAAGAGACCCAGTACTTC. Its protein product is CASSLGGQGPQETQYF. The rearrangement uses TRBV5-1 and TRBJ2-5, with 9 nucleotides matching TRBD1. The CDR3 totals 16 residues. V shed 0 bases, J shed 1 base, and the junction held 4 bases outside the gene matches. Looked up from germline, CDR1 is SGHRS and CDR2 is YFSETQ. The full variable domain, rest sourced from reference TRBV5-1 and TRBJ2-5, is KAGVTQTPRYLIKTRGQQVTLSCSPISGHRSVSWYQQTPGQGLQFLFEYFSETQRNKGNFPGRFSGRQFSNSRSEMNVSTLELGDSALYLCASSLGGQGPQETQYFGPGTRLLVL.

V usage is TRBV7-9 and J usage is TRBJ2-1; D unresolved. CDR1 is SEHNR and CDR2 is FQNEAQ in the germline V gene (reference sequence). The CDR3 totals 17 residues. V was pared by 3 bases and J by 0 bases, with 15 bases between. CDR3 loop: CASSFSPGSSSYNEQFF. In DNA, the CDR3 is TGTGCCAGCAGCTTCTCCCCGGGCTCGAGCTCCTACAATGAGCAGTTCTTC.

The chain couples TRBV7-9 to TRBJ2-7, with 13 bases fitting TRBD2. Germline trimming cut 5 bases from V and 5 bases from J; bases unmatched to any gene: 9. CDR3 length equals 16 residues. CDR1 and CDR2 from the germline V gene are SEHNR and FQNEAQ (reference sequence). This chain's CDR3 is CASSPGRGLAGDEQYF. The CDR3 DNA is TGTGCCAGCAGCCCTGGGCGCGGACTAGCGGGAGACGAGCAGTACTTC.

V usage is TRBV7-2 and J usage is TRBJ2-6; TRBD1 is a possible D gene (5 bases). The V end was cut by 1 base, the J end by 2 bases, with 9 bases between. Germline V gives CDR1 SGHTA, CDR2 FQGNSA. The CDR3 is made up of 16 amino acids. CDR3 DNA sequence: TGTGCCAGCAGCTTAGGACCGACAGCTGGGGCCAACGTCCTGACTTTC. It yields the protein CASSLGPTAGANVLTF.

The chain carries TRBV5-1 and TRBJ1-2; D gene unclear. The CDR3 runs to 14 residues. Germline assignment: CDR1 SGHRS and CDR2 YFSETQ. The V gene lost 0 bases and the J gene lost 7 bases, with 13 bases spanning the gap. DNA for the CDR3: TGCGCCAGCAGCTTGGGTACCAGAACAAGTGGCTACACCTTC. The encoded protein is CASSLGTRTSGYTF.

The rearrangement links TRBV5-6 to TRBJ2-6; TRBD2 might be the D (5 bases). This CDR3 contains 14 residues. Trimming left V 7 bases short and J 3 bases short, with 11 bases between. Germline CDR1 is SGHDT and CDR2 is YYEEEE. CDR3 sequence: CASGGQFGANVLTF. Written as DNA, the CDR3 is TGTGCCAGCGGCGGGCAGTTTGGGGCCAACGTCCTGACTTTC.

The CDR3 region has the DNA TGTGCCAGCAGGCAGACTAGCGGCAATGAGCAGTTCTTC. Translating gives CASRQTSGNEQFF. The chain carries TRBV28 and TRBJ2-1; 9 nucleotides agree with TRBD2. Germline CDR1 reads MDHEN; CDR2 reads SYDVKM. This CDR3 has 13 amino acids. Trimming cost V 6 bases and J 6 bases; bases outside gene matches: 3.

This chain links TRBV7-8 with TRBJ2-2; TRBD1 is a possible D gene (5 bases). The germline V and J ends were trimmed by 2 bases and 0 bases, with 10 bases remaining between them. The CDR3 loop spans 16 amino acids. Germline V gives CDR1 SGHVS, CDR2 FQNEAQ. The CDR3 sequence: CASSLTGRTNTGELFF. CDR3 sequence (DNA): TGTGCCAGCAGCTTAACAGGCAGGACGAACACCGGGGAGCTGTTTTTT.

The chain couples TRBV30 to TRBJ2-1; 12 positions match TRBD1. CDR3 length: 15 amino acids. The junction had 8 bases not matched to a gene; V was cut back by 2 bases and J by 9 bases. CDR1 and CDR2 (germline): GTSNPN, SVGIG (reference sequence). The CDR3 coding sequence is TGTGCCTGGAGTCCCCTGGGACAGGGGGCAAGTGAGCAGTTCTTC. Its protein is CAWSPLGQGASEQFF.

V gene TRBV19 combines with J gene TRBJ1-2; 8 nucleotides match TRBD1. The V segment lost 4 bases and the J segment 7 bases; nucleotides outside the gene matches: 8. The V gene's germline CDR1 is LNHDA and CDR2 SQIVND (reference sequence). This CDR3 contains 14 residues. The CDR3 sequence: CASSTQGQESGYTF. The DNA for the CDR3 is TGTGCCAGTAGTACACAGGGACAGGAGAGTGGCTACACCTTC.

The chain links TRBV6-1 to TRBJ1-2; D unclear. The V gene's germline CDR1 is MNHNS and CDR2 SASEGT. Trimming took 7 bases from V and 1 from J, leaving 16 bases between them. This CDR3 is built from 15 residues. As DNA, the CDR3 is TGTGCCAGCACCCCGCGTCCGGACTATAACTATGGCTACACCTTC. Protein sequence: CASTPRPDYNYGYTF.

The genes are TRBV5-1 and TRBJ2-7; 11 bases agree with TRBD2. Germline V gives CDR1 SGHRS, CDR2 YFSETQ. The CDR3 is made up of 15 amino acids. Trimming took 3 bases from V and 4 from J; bases not matched to a gene: 6. As DNA, the CDR3 is TGCGCCAGCAGCTCGGGACTAGCGGCAGGTTACGAGCAGTACTTC. It is translated as CASSSGLAAGYEQYF.

The chain carries TRBV9 and TRBJ2-5; D is ambiguous. Per the germline V gene, CDR1 is SGDLS and CDR2 is YYNGEE. Trimming took 0 bases from V and 5 from J, leaving 8 bases between them. The CDR3 totals 13 residues. The DNA of the CDR3 is TGTGCCAGCAGCGTAGCTCCCATCGAGACCCAGTACTTC. It encodes CASSVAPIETQYF.

CDR3 loop: CASSLDTARYGYTF. The CDR3 DNA reads as TGTGCCAGCAGCTTAGACACTGCCAGATATGGCTACACCTTC. V is TRBV7-2 and J is TRBJ1-2; D is undetermined. This CDR3 has 14 amino acids. Trimming shortened V by 1 base and J by 5 bases, and 11 bases separated the two germline ends. Per germline, CDR1 SGHTA and CDR2 FQGNSA.

J is TRBJ2-1 and V is TRBV7-9; D ambiguous. The CDR3 is made up of 13 amino acids. CDR1 and CDR2 from the germline V gene are SEHNR and FQNEAQ (reference sequence). V was trimmed by 2 bases and J by 12 bases, leaving 14 bases between them. DNA for the CDR3: TGTGCCAGCAGCTTAACTTACACCGGTGGGCAGTTCTTC. Translated, it gives CASSLTYTGGQFF.

The rearrangement links TRBV9 to TRBJ2-3, with 7 bases that match TRBD2. The CDR3 contains 18 residues. The V gene end was trimmed by 0 bases and the J gene end by 3 bases; junction bases not matched to a gene: 13. The V gene's germline CDR1 is SGDLS and CDR2 YYNGEE. This chain's CDR3 is CASSVAPPSGLNTDTQYF. The CDR3 DNA reads TGTGCCAGCAGCGTAGCCCCCCCTTCGGGACTAAATACAGATACGCAGTATTTT.

This clone was counted a single time. The chain joins TRBV19 to TRBJ2-7, with a possible D match to TRBD1 (7 bases). The CDR3 has 12 residues. V lost 5 bases, J lost 9 bases, and 14 bases lay in between. From germline, CDR1 is LNHDA and CDR2 SQIVND (reference sequence). CDR3: CASSPNRGGQYF. In DNA form, the CDR3 reads TGTGCCAGTAGTCCGAACAGGGGAGGGCAGTACTTC.